The 21 T cell receptor beta chains given below trace back to one sample, sequenced in a study of T cells in narcolepsy. TCRdb keeps only in-frame clones here, not all; method: immunoSEQ multiplex PCR. The repertoire holds approximately 25,000 clones, approximately 80% seen once, with around 3.1% in the top ten. The sequencing sample was made of CD45RA- memory CD4+ T cells from PBMCs. These receptors were collected from a human donor with narcolepsy.

The chain combines TRBV5-1 with TRBJ2-3; 10 nucleotides agree with TRBD2. CDR1 SGHRS and CDR2 YFSETQ come from the germline V gene. The CDR3 is made up of 17 amino acids. After removal of 1 base from V and 5 bases from J, the junction contained 10 bases not matched to a gene. The CDR3 region has the DNA TGCGCCAGCAGCTTGAATCCCAAAGCGGGGGGGCAAGATACGCAGTATTTT. Translated: CASSLNPKAGGQDTQYF.

V and J are TRBV18 and TRBJ1-1; no reliable D call. V was cut by 3 bases and J by 3 bases, with 14 bases left in between. Germline CDR1 reads KGHSH; CDR2 reads LQKENI. The CDR3 spans 15 residues. The CDR3 DNA sequence: TGTGCCAGCTCACCGAGCAGTAGTTTGTACACTGAAGCTTTCTTT. Protein product: CASSPSSSLYTEAFF.

This sequence joins TRBV29-1 and TRBJ2-2; weak D call: TRBD2 (7 bases). V lost 6 bases and J lost 1, with 15 bases in between. The CDR3 has 15 residues. Germline V lookup: CDR1 SQVTM, CDR2 ANQGSEA. The CDR3 nucleotides read TGCAGCGTCCCAAGGGGGGGGTTGAACACCGGGGAGCTGTTTTTT. Protein product: CSVPRGGLNTGELFF.

This clone has a single count. This chain joins TRBV11-2 and TRBJ2-3; D gene unclear. Trimming left V 0 bases short and J 0 bases short, with 7 bases between. Germline V gene sequence: CDR1 SGHAT, CDR2 FQNNGV. This CDR3 has 15 amino acids. Here the CDR3 DNA reads TGTGCCAGCAGCTTAGATCACAGAAGCACAGATACGCAGTATTTT. This gives the protein CASSLDHRSTDTQYF.

The chain carries TRBV5-1 and TRBJ1-1, with 7 bases that match TRBD1. This CDR3 contains 15 residues. Unmatched junction bases numbered 6, after V lost 4 bases and J lost 0 bases. Germline V gives CDR1 SGHRS, CDR2 YFSETQ. CDR3 residues: CASSLDDRVNTEAFF. CDR3 nucleotides: TGCGCCAGCAGCCTGGACGACAGGGTGAACACTGAAGCTTTCTTT.

The rearrangement joins TRBV5-4 to TRBJ2-2; possible D gene TRBD2, 5 bases. The CDR3 has 16 residues. Trimming shortened V by 4 bases and J by 4 bases, and 17 bases separated the two germline ends. Germline V gene lookup returns CDR1 SGHNT and CDR2 YYREEE (reference sequence). CDR3 amino acids: CASSDPSREITGELFF. Written as DNA, the CDR3 is TGTGCCAGCAGCGACCCCAGCCGGGAAATCACCGGGGAGCTGTTTTTT.

This clone was detected once. CDR3: CASSVGGIQETQYF. The CDR3 nucleotides are TGTGCCAGCAGTGTGGGCGGAATACAAGAGACCCAGTACTTC. The chain carries TRBV2 and TRBJ2-5; D gene unclear. In germline, CDR1 is SNHLY, CDR2 FYNNEI. V lost 4 bases, J lost 2 bases, and 11 bases lay in between. The CDR3 sequence is 14 residues long.

This sequence joins TRBV5-1 and TRBJ1-6, with 8 bases matching TRBD1. CDR3 length equals 20 residues. V dropped 0 bases and J dropped 0; count of bases not matched to a gene: 11. Germline V gives CDR1 SGHRS, CDR2 YFSETQ. CDR3: CASSLGPDRGISSYNSPLHF. CDR3 DNA sequence: TGCGCCAGCAGCTTGGGCCCTGACAGGGGCATCTCCTCCTATAATTCACCCCTCCACTTT.

The chain carries TRBV5-4 and TRBJ1-2, with D possibly matching TRBD1 (5 bases). The CDR3 extends over 17 amino acids. The germline gives CDR1 SGHNT, CDR2 YYREEE (reference sequence). The V and J ends lost 3 bases and 5 bases respectively, with 23 bases between them. The CDR3: CASSSAAPIRVPYGYTF. The DNA for the CDR3 is TGTGCCAGCAGCTCAGCGGCTCCCATCAGGGTACCTTATGGCTACACCTTC. The whole variable domain, filled in from reference TRBV5-4 and TRBJ1-2, reads ETGVTQSPTHLIKTRGQQVTLRCSSQSGHNTVSWYQQALGQGPQFIFQYYREEENGRGNFPPRFSGLQFPNYSSELNVNALELDDSALYLCASSSAAPIRVPYGYTFGSGTRLTVV.

V and J are TRBV29-1 and TRBJ1-2, with TRBD1 identical over 8 bases. Germline CDR1 SQVTM, CDR2 ANQGSEA. V trimming: 2 bases; J trimming: 5 bases; junction bases outside the gene matches: 13. The CDR3 is made up of 16 amino acids. The DNA of the CDR3 is TGCAGCGTTGAAATCGTGGGGCAGGGGGCAGGGTATGGCTACACCTTC. Amino acid sequence: CSVEIVGQGAGYGYTF.

This chain joins TRBV7-8 and TRBJ2-3; D is unresolved. Germline V CDR1 and CDR2: SGHVS, FQNEAQ. The CDR3 is 14 amino acids. Trimming pared 5 bases from V and 0 bases from J, leaving 9 bases between. CDR3 amino acids: CASSRITSTDTQYF. Written as DNA, the CDR3 is TGTGCCAGCAGCCGAATAACTAGCACAGATACGCAGTATTTT.

The chain couples TRBV4-2 to TRBJ1-5, with D possibly matching TRBD1 (6 bases). V dropped 3 bases and J dropped 3 bases, with 21 bases sitting between them. The CDR3 totals 18 residues. Germline values: CDR1 LGHNA, CDR2 YNFKEQ. The CDR3 region is CASSQEVRDTENNQPQHF. The CDR3 DNA reads as TGTGCCAGCAGCCAGGAAGTTCGGGACACAGAGAACAATCAGCCCCAGCATTTT.

V gene TRBV7-2 combines with J gene TRBJ2-1; TRBD1 matches at 7 bases. The CDR3 loop spans 14 amino acids. Germline loops: CDR1 SGHTA, CDR2 FQGNSA. The V gene end was trimmed by 6 bases and the J gene end by 4 bases; junction bases not matched to a gene: 6. DNA for the CDR3: TGTGCCAGCAGTTTCGGGACAGAGTACAATGAGCAGTTCTTC. Translated, it gives CASSFGTEYNEQFF.

The chain recombines TRBV7-9 with TRBJ1-2, with a weak D call TRBD1 (5 bases). This CDR3 comprises 15 residues. Germline values: CDR1 SEHNR, CDR2 FQNEAQ (reference sequence). V lost 2 bases, J lost 4 bases, and 14 bases lay in between. Written as DNA, the CDR3 is TGTGCCAGCAGCTTAACGGCCGCGGGGACCTATGGCTACACCTTC. Amino acid sequence: CASSLTAAGTYGYTF.

The V gene is TRBV18, the J gene TRBJ2-5; D assignment may be TRBD1 or TRBD2 (5 bases each). The V end lost 3 bases, the J end lost 0 bases, and 5 bases lay between the germline ends. This CDR3 is 13 amino acids long. CDR1 is KGHSH, CDR2 LQKENI, per germline. CDR3 DNA sequence: TGTGCCAGCTCACCGGGACACCAAGAGACCCAGTACTTC. Translation gives CASSPGHQETQYF.

This clone was found a few times. The chain is built from TRBV18 and TRBJ1-3, with 8 bases matching TRBD1. The V gene's germline CDR1 is KGHSH and CDR2 LQKENI. The J segment lost 8 bases and the V segment lost 1 base, leaving 7 bases of the junction unmatched. The CDR3 runs 15 residues. CDR3 residues: CASSPQRQGLDTIYF. CDR3 bases: TGTGCCAGCTCACCACAGAGACAGGGGTTGGACACCATATATTTT.

This clone was counted between two and nine times. The V and J genes are TRBV6-7 and TRBJ2-7; D tentatively reads TRBD1 or TRBD2 (5 bases each). TRBV6-7 carries the ORF label, with uncertain function. This CDR3 is built from 15 residues. With 2 bases removed from V and 7 bases from J, the gap between germline ends came to 18 bases. The CDR3 is CASSYNEGPSLEQYF. DNA for the CDR3: TGTGCCAGCAGTTACAATGAGGGACCCTCTCTAGAGCAGTACTTC.

The V call is TRBV11-2, the J call TRBJ1-4, with no clear D. V lost 1 base to trimming and J lost 6 bases, with 15 bases between them. CDR1 and CDR2 (germline): SGHAT, FQNNGV. The CDR3 sequence is 16 residues long. CDR3 DNA: TGTGCCAGCAGCTTAGTTTGGGGTGGTGTGGATGAAAAACTGTTTTTT. Protein: CASSLVWGGVDEKLFF.

This rearrangement joins TRBV5-1 to TRBJ1-2, with TRBD1 as a possible D gene (5 bases). In germline, CDR1 is SGHRS, CDR2 YFSETQ. V lost 4 bases and J lost 8, with 15 bases in between. The CDR3 contains 13 residues. CDR3 nucleotide sequence: TGCGCCAGCAGCCCCAACACGGAGGGGGGCTACACCTTC. This codes for CASSPNTEGGYTF.

V is TRBV10-1 and J is TRBJ1-5; no reliable D call. CDR3 length: 13 amino acids. CDR1 WNHNN and CDR2 SYGVQD come from the germline V gene (reference sequence). Trimming took off 2 bases at V and 7 bases at J, with 9 bases between the two ends. In nucleotides, the CDR3 is TGCGCCAGCAGTGAGACCTCAAACCAGCCCCAGCATTTT. Encoded protein: CASSETSNQPQHF.

V and J are TRBV5-8 and TRBJ1-5; 7 nucleotides align to TRBD1. The CDR3 length is 14 residues. Losses at the gene ends were 4 bases for V and 7 bases for J; bases not matched to a gene: 8. The germline gives CDR1 SGHTS, CDR2 YDEGEE. CDR3 DNA sequence: TGTGCCAGCAGCGTGACAGGGCTGCGACAGCCCCAGCATTTT. Translating gives CASSVTGLRQPQHF.